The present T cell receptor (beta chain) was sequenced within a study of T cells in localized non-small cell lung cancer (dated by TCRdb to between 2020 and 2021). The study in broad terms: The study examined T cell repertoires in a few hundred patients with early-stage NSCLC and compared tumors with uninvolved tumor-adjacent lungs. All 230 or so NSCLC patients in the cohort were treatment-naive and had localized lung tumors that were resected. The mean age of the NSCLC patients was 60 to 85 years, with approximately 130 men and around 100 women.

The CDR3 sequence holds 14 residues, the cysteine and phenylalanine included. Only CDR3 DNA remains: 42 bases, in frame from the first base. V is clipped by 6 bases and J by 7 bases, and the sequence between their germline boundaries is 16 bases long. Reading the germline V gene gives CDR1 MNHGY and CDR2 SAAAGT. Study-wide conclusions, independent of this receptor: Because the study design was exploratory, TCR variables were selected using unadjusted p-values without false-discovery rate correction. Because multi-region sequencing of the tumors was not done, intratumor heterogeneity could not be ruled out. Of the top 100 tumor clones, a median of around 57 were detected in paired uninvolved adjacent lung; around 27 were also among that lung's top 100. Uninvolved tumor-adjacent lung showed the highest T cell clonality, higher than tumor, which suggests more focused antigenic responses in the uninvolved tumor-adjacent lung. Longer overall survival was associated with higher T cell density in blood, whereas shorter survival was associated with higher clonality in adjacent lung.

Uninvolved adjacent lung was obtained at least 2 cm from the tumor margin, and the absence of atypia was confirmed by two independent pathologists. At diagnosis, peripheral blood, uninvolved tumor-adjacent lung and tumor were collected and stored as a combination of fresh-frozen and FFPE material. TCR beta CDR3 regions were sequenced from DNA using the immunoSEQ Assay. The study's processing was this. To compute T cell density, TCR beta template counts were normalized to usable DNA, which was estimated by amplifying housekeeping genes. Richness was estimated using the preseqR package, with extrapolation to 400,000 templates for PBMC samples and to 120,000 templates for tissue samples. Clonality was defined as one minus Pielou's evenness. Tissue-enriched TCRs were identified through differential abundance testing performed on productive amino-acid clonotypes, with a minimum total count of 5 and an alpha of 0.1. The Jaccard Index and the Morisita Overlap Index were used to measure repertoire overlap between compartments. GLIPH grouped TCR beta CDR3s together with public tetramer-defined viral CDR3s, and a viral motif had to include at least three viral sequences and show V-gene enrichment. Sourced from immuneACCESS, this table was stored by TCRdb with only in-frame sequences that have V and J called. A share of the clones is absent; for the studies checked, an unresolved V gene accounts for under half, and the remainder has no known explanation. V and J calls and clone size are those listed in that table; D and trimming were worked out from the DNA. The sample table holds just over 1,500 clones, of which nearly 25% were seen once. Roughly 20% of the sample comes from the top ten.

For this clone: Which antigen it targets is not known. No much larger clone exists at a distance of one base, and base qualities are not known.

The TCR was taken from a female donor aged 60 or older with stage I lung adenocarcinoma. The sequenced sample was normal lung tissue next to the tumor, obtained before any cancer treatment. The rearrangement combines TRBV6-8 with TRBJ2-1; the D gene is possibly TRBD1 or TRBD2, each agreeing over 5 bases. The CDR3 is CASRSFGATNEQFF. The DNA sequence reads TGTGCCAGCAGATCGTTCGGGGCGACTAATGAGCAGTTCTTC.